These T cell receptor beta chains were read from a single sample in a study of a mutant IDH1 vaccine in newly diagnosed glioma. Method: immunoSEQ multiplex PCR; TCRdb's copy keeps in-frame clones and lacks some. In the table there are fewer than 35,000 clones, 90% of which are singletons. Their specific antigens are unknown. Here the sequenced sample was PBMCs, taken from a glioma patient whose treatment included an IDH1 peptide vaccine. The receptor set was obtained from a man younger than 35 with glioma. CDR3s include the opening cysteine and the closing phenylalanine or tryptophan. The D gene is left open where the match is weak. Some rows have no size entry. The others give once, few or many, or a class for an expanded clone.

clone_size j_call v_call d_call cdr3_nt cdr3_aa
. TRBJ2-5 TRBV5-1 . TGCGCCAGCAGCTTGGGGGGGACCGTGAAAGAGACCCAGTACTTC CASSLGGTVKETQYF
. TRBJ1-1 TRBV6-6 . TGTGCCACAGTCAGGGGAGTAAGCACTGAAGCTTTCTTT CATVRGVSTEAFF
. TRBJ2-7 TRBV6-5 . TGTGCCAGCACCGAAAATGAAGGGGGCGAGCAGTACTTC CASTENEGGEQYF
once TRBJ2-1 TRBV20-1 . TGCAGTGCTAGAGATGAGGGTGAGCAGTTCTTC CSARDEGEQFF
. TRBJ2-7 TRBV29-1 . TGCAGCGTTGACAAGGACGGAGGGGACGAGCAGTACTTC CSVDKDGGDEQYF
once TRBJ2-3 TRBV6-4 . TGTGCCAGCAGTGACCAGGAAAGAGATACGCAGTATTTT CASSDQERDTQYF
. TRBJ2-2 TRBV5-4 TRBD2 TGTGCCAGCACCCTCATGACTAGCGGGAGACACGGGGAGCTGTTTTTT CASTLMTSGRHGELFF
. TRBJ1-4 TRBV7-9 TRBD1 TGTGCCAGCAGCTTACGAGTGCACAGGGGCCTCACAACTAATGAAAAACTGTTTTTT CASSLRVHRGLTTNEKLFF
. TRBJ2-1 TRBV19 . TGTGCCAGTAGTATAAGAGGAGGGTCCAATGAGCAGTTCTTC CASSIRGGSNEQFF
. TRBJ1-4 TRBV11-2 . TGTGCCAGCAGCCCTGGTTTTGCCTTTAATGAAAAACTGTTTTTT CASSPGFAFNEKLFF
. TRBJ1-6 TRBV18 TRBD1 TGTGCCAGCTCACCTGAAGACAGGGCCAATTCACCCCTCCACTTT CASSPEDRANSPLHF
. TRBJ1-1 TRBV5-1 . TGCGCCAGCAGCTTGGAAGTGTCGGTTAACACTGAAGCTTTCTTT CASSLEVSVNTEAFF
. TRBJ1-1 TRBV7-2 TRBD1 TGTGCCAGCAGCTTAGCCCTCGGACAGGGGGTTACGAACACTGAAGCTTTCTTT CASSLALGQGVTNTEAFF
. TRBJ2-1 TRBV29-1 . TGCAGCGTTGAAGATACTCAGGGAAGCGCCTACAATGAGCAGTTCTTC CSVEDTQGSAYNEQFF
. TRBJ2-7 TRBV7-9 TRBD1 TGTGCCAGCAGCACTACGGACAGGGGGGTCGTCGACGAGCAGTACTTC CASSTTDRGVVDEQYF
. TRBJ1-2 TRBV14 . TGTGCCAGCAGCCATACAGATAACTATGGCTACACCTTC CASSHTDNYGYTF
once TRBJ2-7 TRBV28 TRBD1 TGTGCCAGCAGTTTGTCCGGGACAGGGGGGAACTACGAGCAGTACTTC CASSLSGTGGNYEQYF
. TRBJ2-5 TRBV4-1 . TGCGCCAGCAGCCAAGATCCTGGGCAAGAGACCCAGTACTTC CASSQDPGQETQYF
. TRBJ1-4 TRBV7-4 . TGTGCCAGCAGCTTAGGAGGGGCCGGGGAAAAACTGTTTTTT CASSLGGAGEKLFF
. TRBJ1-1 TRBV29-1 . TGCAGCGTAAGGGGGGGAGAAACTGAAGCTTTCTTT CSVRGGETEAFF
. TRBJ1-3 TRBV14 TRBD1 TGTGCCAGCAGCGGGACAGGTATTGGAAACACCATATATTTT CASSGTGIGNTIYF
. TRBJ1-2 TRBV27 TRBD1 TGTGCCAGCAGAGACAGGGGGGAAGGCTACACCTTC CASRDRGEGYTF
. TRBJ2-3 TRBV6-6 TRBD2 TGTGCCAGCATCCGATATAGCGGGAAGGGCACAGATACGCAGTATTTT CASIRYSGKGTDTQYF
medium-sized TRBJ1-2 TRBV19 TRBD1 TGTGCCAGTGCAGGGACAGGACTCTATGGCTACACCTTC CASAGTGLYGYTF
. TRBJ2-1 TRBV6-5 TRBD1 TGTGCCAGCAGTTACTGGACAGGCTGGGAGCAGTTCTTC CASSYWTGWEQFF
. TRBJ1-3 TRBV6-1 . TGTGCCAGCAGTGACAAGGGGATAAGAGCTGGAAACACCATATATTTT CASSDKGIRAGNTIYF
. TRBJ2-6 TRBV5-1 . TGCGCCAGCAGCTCCCAGGCGAATATAGGGGCCAACGTCCTGACTTTC CASSSQANIGANVLTF
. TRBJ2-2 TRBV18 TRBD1 TGTGCCAGCTCACCTCCGACAGGGTGGGACGGGGAGCTGTTTTTT CASSPPTGWDGELFF
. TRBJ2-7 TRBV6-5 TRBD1 TGTGCCAGCAGTTTTTCCCGGGACAGGGTTTCTGTGCAGTACTTC CASSFSRDRVSVQYF
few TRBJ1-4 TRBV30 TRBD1 TGTGCCTGGAGTGCAAAGCCGGGACAGGGGATGGGTGCAACTAATGAAAAACTGTTTTTT CAWSAKPGQGMGATNEKLFF
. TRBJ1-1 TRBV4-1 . TGCGCCAGCAGCCAAGCAGGCAGGAACACTGAAGCTTTCTTT CASSQAGRNTEAFF
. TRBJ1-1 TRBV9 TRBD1 TGTGCCAGCAGCGTCGGACAGGGGGGAACTGAAGCTTTCTTT CASSVGQGGTEAFF
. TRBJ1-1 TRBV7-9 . TGTGCCAGCAGCCTTTCAGGGAACACTGAAGCTTTCTTT CASSLSGNTEAFF
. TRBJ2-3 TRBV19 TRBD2 TGTGCCAGTAGTATGACTAGCGGGACAGATACGCAGTATTTT CASSMTSGTDTQYF
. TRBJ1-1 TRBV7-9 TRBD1 TGTGCCAGCAGCCCAACAGGGGTTAAAAGGACTGAAGCTTTCTTT CASSPTGVKRTEAFF
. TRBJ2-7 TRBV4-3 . TGCGCCAGCAGCCAAGGGGGGGACAGCACCTACGAGCAGTACTTC CASSQGGDSTYEQYF
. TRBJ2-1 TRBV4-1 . TGCGCCAGCAGCCACCCGGGACTTAACAATGAGCAGTTCTTC CASSHPGLNNEQFF
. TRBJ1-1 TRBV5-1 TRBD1 TGCGCCAGCAGCTTACAGGGGGCTAAAATGAACACTGAAGCTTTCTTT CASSLQGAKMNTEAFF
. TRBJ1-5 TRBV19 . TGTGCCAGTAGTATACAGGTCAATCAGCCCCAGCATTTT CASSIQVNQPQHF
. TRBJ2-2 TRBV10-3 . TGTGCCATCAAAGAGGACTCCGCGGCCGGGGAGCTGTTTTTT CAIKEDSAAGELFF
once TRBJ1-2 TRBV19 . TGTGCCAGTAGTATGTCCCCCGGGACCCCTAACTATGGCTACACCTTC CASSMSPGTPNYGYTF
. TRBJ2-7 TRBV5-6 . TGTGCCAGCAGCTCCGGGACGAACCCCTACGAGCAGTACTTC CASSSGTNPYEQYF
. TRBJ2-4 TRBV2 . TGTGCCAGCAGTGATAGGGAGGACATTCAGTACTTC CASSDREDIQYF
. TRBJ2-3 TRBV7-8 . TGTGCCAGCAGCTTAGAAGGACCACAGATGGATACGCAGTATTTT CASSLEGPQMDTQYF
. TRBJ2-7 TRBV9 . TGTGCCAGCAGCGTAGAGGGAAGTGGCTACGAGCAGTACTTC CASSVEGSGYEQYF
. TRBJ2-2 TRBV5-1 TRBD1 TGCGCCAGCAGCCGTCAGGGGGACACCGGGGAGCTGTTTTTT CASSRQGDTGELFF
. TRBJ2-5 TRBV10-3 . TGTGCCATCAGTGAGATAGGAGGGGGCGAGGGGGAGACCCAGTACTTC CAISEIGGGEGETQYF
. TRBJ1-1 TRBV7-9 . TGTGCCAGCAGCACGGGACATCCTGAAGCTTTCTTT CASSTGHPEAFF
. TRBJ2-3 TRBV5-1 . TGCGCCAGCAGCTTGGCCCCCAGGGAGACAGATACGCAGTATTTT CASSLAPRETDTQYF
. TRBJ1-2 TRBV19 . TGTGCCAGTAGTTACAAGTATGGCTACACCTTC CASSYKYGYTF
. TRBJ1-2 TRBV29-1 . TGCAGCGTTGAAGACACAGTGTATTATGGCTACACCTTC CSVEDTVYYGYTF
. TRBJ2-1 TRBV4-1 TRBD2 TGCGCCAGCAGCCATCGGAGCGGGAGGGCAGTTGATGAGCAGTTCTTC CASSHRSGRAVDEQFF
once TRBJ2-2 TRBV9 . TGTGCCAGCAACTCGGGGACAAACACCGGGGAGCTGTTTTTT CASNSGTNTGELFF
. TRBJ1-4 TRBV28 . TGTGCCAGCACCCAGGAATCAACTAATGAAAAACTGTTTTTT CASTQESTNEKLFF
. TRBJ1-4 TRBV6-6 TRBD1 TGTGCCAGCAGTTACTCGAGGGGACAGTCTGAAAAACTGTTTTTT CASSYSRGQSEKLFF
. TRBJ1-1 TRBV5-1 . TGCGCCAGCAGCTCCCTAGAGATGAACACTGAAGCTTTCTTT CASSSLEMNTEAFF
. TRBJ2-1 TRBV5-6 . TGTGCCAGCAGCTTAGGCAGGGGAAATGAGCAGTTCTTC CASSLGRGNEQFF
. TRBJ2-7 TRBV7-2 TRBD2 TGTGCCAGCAGCCACCGGGGGAGGGGAGTCATCGTCGAGCAGTACTTC CASSHRGRGVIVEQYF